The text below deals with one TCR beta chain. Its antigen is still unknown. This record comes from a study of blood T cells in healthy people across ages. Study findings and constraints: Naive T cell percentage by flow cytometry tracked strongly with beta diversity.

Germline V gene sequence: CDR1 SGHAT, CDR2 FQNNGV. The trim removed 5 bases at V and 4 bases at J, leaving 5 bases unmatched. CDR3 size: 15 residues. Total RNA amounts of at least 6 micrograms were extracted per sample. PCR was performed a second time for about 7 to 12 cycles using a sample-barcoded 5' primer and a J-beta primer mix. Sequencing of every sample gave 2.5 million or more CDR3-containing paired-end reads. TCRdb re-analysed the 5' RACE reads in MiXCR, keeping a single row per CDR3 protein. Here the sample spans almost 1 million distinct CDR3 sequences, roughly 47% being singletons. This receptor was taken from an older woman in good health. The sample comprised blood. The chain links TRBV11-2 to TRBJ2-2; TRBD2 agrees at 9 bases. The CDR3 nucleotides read TGTGCCAGCAGCCCCTTAGCGGGGGCCACCGGGGAGCTGTTTTTT. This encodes CASSPLAGATGELFF. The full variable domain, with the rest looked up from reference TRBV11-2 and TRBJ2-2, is EAGVAQSPRYKIIEKRQSVAFWCNPISGHATLYWYQQILGQGPKLLIQFQNNGVVDDSQLPKDRFSAERLKGVDSTLKIQPAKLEDSAVYLCASSPLAGATGELFFGEGSRLTVL.